There are a few counts of the clone carrying this TCR beta chain. The data were taken from a study of early T cells in non-severe SARS-CoV-2 infection. Each cDNA molecule carried a unique molecular identifier. TCRdb redid the calling of the 5' RACE reads with MiXCR, one entry per CDR3 protein. The sample shows roughly 35,000 distinct CDR3 sequences, around 5% of them seen only once. CDR1 is SGHAT, CDR2 FQNNGV, per germline. The CDR3 runs to 15 residues. V lost 4 bases to trimming and J lost 5 bases, with 17 bases between them. Sequencing used whole blood. The receptor comes from an adult who was a healthcare worker with PCR-confirmed SARS-CoV-2 infection or an uninfected control (not recorded which). The chain uses TRBV11-2 and TRBJ2-5; a possible D gene is TRBD1 (5 bases). The CDR3 DNA reads as TGTGCCAGCAGCTACCGGACATCTCAAGGGGAGACCCAGTACTTC. Its protein is CASSYRTSQGETQYF. Combining the CDR3 with reference TRBV11-2 and TRBJ2-5 gives the whole variable domain EAGVAQSPRYKIIEKRQSVAFWCNPISGHATLYWYQQILGQGPKLLIQFQNNGVVDDSQLPKDRFSAERLKGVDSTLKIQPAKLEDSAVYLCASSYRTSQGETQYFGPGTRLLVL.